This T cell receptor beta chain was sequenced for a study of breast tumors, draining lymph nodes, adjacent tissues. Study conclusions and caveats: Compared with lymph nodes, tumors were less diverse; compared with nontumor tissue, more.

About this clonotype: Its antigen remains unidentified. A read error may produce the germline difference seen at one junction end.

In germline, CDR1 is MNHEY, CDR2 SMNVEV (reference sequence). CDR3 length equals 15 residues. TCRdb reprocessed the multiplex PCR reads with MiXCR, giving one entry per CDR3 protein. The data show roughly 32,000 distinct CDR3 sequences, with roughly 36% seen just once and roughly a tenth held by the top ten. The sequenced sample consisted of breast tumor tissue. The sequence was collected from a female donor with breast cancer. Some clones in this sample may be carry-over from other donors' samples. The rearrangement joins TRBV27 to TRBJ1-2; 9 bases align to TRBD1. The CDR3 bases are TGTGCCAGCTCTAGACGGGACAGGGCTAACTATAGCTACACCTTC. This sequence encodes CASSRRDRANYSYTF.